One sample yielded the 13 T cell receptor beta chains listed below, sequenced in a study of CD8+ T cells in alopecia areata. Documented treatment: oral pan-JAK inhibitor, 5-10 mg twice daily. RNA extraction was followed by reverse transcription into cDNA, which acted as the sequencing template. Profiling relied on immunoSEQ multiplex PCR, and the TCRdb table lists in-frame clones only, not all of them. The sample gives some 240,000 clones, 50% to 60% of which show up once; roughly 1.5% is in the top ten. Sequencing was performed on CD4+ T cells sorted from blood, taken at week 4, from a patient treated with tofacitinib. The receptors originated from a human donor with alopecia areata.

The chain carries TRBV7-2 and TRBJ2-1; D is undetermined. This CDR3 is built from 13 residues. Germline-derived CDR1 and CDR2 are SGHTA and FQGNSA. Trimming took 2 bases from V and 6 from J, leaving 8 bases between them. The chain's CDR3 is CASSLSWANEQFF. The CDR3 nucleotides read TGTGCCAGCAGCTTATCATGGGCCAATGAGCAGTTCTTC.

V usage is TRBV6-5 and J usage is TRBJ2-3; D ambiguous. Germline loops: CDR1 MNHEY, CDR2 SVGAGI. The CDR3 is made up of 14 amino acids. V lost 0 bases, J lost 8 bases, and 12 bases lay in between. CDR3 nucleotides: TGTGCCAGCAGTTACTCTACGGCTGGCGCTACGCAGTATTTT. Protein sequence: CASSYSTAGATQYF.

This clone has more than one count but fewer than ten. The chain links TRBV14 to TRBJ1-1; 7 bases agree with TRBD1. This CDR3 comprises 14 residues. Germline assignment: CDR1 SGHDN and CDR2 FVKESK. V was clipped by 4 bases and J by 4 bases; unmatched bases: 6. In DNA form, the CDR3 reads TGTGCCAGCAGCCCATCGACAGGGTTCACTGAAGCTTTCTTT. Protein product: CASSPSTGFTEAFF.

The DNA for the CDR3 is TGTGCCAGCAGTTTGGACATCGGCAATCAGCCCCAGCATTTT. Its translation is CASSLDIGNQPQHF. The chain carries TRBV27 and TRBJ1-5; D perhaps matches TRBD1 (5 bases). V lost 3 bases and J lost 2, with 8 bases in between. This CDR3 has 14 residues. Germline V CDR1 and CDR2: MNHEY, SMNVEV (reference sequence).

The chain uses TRBV5-4 and TRBJ1-1; unclear D gene. The CDR3 is made up of 14 amino acids. Trimming took 0 bases from V and 2 from J, leaving 8 bases between them. Germline loops: CDR1 SGHNT, CDR2 YYREEE (reference sequence). The CDR3 spells CASSLDFYNTEAFF. DNA for the CDR3: TGTGCCAGCAGCTTGGACTTTTATAACACTGAAGCTTTCTTT.

The V and J genes are TRBV9 and TRBJ1-1, with a tentative D call TRBD1 (6 bases). There are 14 residues in the CDR3. The V end lost 3 bases, the J end lost 0 bases, and 9 bases lay between the germline ends. Germline V CDR1 and CDR2: SGDLS, YYNGEE. The CDR3 DNA is TGTGCCAGCAGCGCCGGGACATTGAACACTGAAGCTTTCTTT. It codes for CASSAGTLNTEAFF.

The chain is built from TRBV7-8 and TRBJ2-5; unclear D gene. The germline gives CDR1 SGHVS, CDR2 FQNEAQ. The V gene lost 5 bases and the J gene lost 0 bases, with 19 bases spanning the gap. This CDR3 has 17 amino acids. CDR3 in DNA: TGTGCCAGCAGCCCAAGCCATACCACTCGGTACCAAGAGACCCAGTACTTC. It encodes CASSPSHTTRYQETQYF.

This clone was detected a few times. V is TRBV11-2 and J is TRBJ2-1, with 7 bases identical to TRBD1. Germline values: CDR1 SGHAT, CDR2 FQNNGV. V gave up 5 bases and J gave up 5 bases; unmatched junction bases: 3. This CDR3 has 13 amino acids. The CDR3 DNA reads TGTGCCAGCAGCCGGGACAGAAACAATGAGCAGTTCTTC. Amino acids: CASSRDRNNEQFF.

Turning to this clone: Other DNA sequences from this sample encode an identical CDR3 as well. The chain is built from TRBV30 and TRBJ1-6; no clear D gene. There are 14 residues in the CDR3. Germline CDR1 reads GTSNPN; CDR2 reads SVGIG (reference sequence). Trimming shortened V by 0 bases and J by 10 bases, and 13 bases separated the two germline ends. For the CDR3, the DNA is TGTGCCTGGAGTGTACGTGGGGAGGGATCACCCCTCCACTTT. Translating it yields CAWSVRGEGSPLHF.

This clone was counted only a few times. The chain joins TRBV4-2 to TRBJ1-1, with TRBD1 matching over 8 bases. V was clipped by 5 bases and J by 1 base; unmatched bases: 3. The length of the CDR3 is 14 residues. Germline assignment: CDR1 LGHNA and CDR2 YNFKEQ. The CDR3 spells CASSFDRGNTEAFF. CDR3 coding DNA: TGTGCCAGCAGCTTCGACAGGGGGAACACTGAAGCTTTCTTT.

This clone has only a few counts. The chain uses TRBV7-7 and TRBJ2-3; 7 bases agree with TRBD2. The CDR3 is made up of 16 amino acids. CDR1 is SSHAT, CDR2 FNYEAQ, per germline (reference sequence). V shed 5 bases and J 0 bases; nucleotides not matched to a gene: 8. CDR3 loop: CASSPVAGLSTDTQYF. CDR3 DNA: TGTGCCAGCAGCCCAGTAGCGGGTCTTAGCACAGATACGCAGTATTTT.

Note on this clone: Other DNA sequences from this sample encode an identical CDR3 as well. The chain joins TRBV29-1 to TRBJ1-5; 7 nucleotides match TRBD1. The CDR3 loop spans 12 amino acids. The germline V gene encodes CDR1 SQVTM and CDR2 ANQGSEA. V shed 5 bases and J 4 bases; nucleotides not matched to a gene: 2. In nucleotides, the CDR3 is TGCAGCGTTTCACAGGGGAATCAGCCCCAGCATTTT. Amino acid sequence: CSVSQGNQPQHF.

This clone appeared many times. This CDR3 reads CASRYRVDTEAFF. Written as DNA, the CDR3 is TGTGCCAGCAGGTACAGGGTTGACACTGAAGCTTTCTTT. This chain uses TRBV28 with TRBJ1-1, with a possible D match to TRBD1 (6 bases). From germline, CDR1 is MDHEN and CDR2 SYDVKM. V lost 6 bases and J lost 3, with 11 bases in between. The length of the CDR3 is 13 residues.